This TCR beta chain came from a study of Graves' ophthalmopathy and Graves' hyperthyroidism. Study-wide results and caveats: In blood, most expanded thyroid clonotypes above 0.001 frequency were also detected.

Other autoimmune diseases, uncontrolled infections, pregnancy or lactation excluded patients from enrollment. Patients were diagnosed from clinical symptoms, serum thyroxine, TRAb, thyroid ultrasound and orbital computed tomography. The length of the CDR3 is 15 residues. CDR1 is SGDLS, CDR2 YYNGEE, per germline. Germline trimming cut 4 bases from V and 8 bases from J; bases unmatched to any gene: 12. Amplification of TCR beta CDR3 regions used RNA transcripts. The workflow started with a first-round RT-PCR run with HTBI primers and then moved on to a second-round multiplex PCR. TCRdb recomputed calls from the multiplex PCR reads with MiXCR, one row per CDR3 protein. The table shows 650,000 to 900,000 distinct CDR3 sequences, with 40% occurring only once. This clonotype was seen only a few times. The antigen is unknown.

Input material: peripheral blood. This TCR derives from an adult man with Graves' ophthalmopathy. The V and J genes are TRBV9 and TRBJ1-2; the match to TRBD1 covers 9 bases. CDR3 sequence reads: CASSPPGQGFGGYTF. CDR3 DNA: TGTGCCAGCAGCCCCCCGGGACAGGGCTTCGGGGGCTACACCTTC.